One sample yielded the 15 T cell receptor beta chains listed below, sequenced in a study of OX40 agonist ivuxolimab in advanced cancers. The protocol was immunoSEQ multiplex PCR, while the TCRdb copy is restricted to in-frame clones and leaves out a portion. The sample has roughly 68,000 clones, about nine tenths seen once; the top ten hold roughly 8.2%. Sequenced here: CD4+ or CD8+ T cells sorted from blood, sampled in a trial of the OX40 agonist ivuxolimab. The receptors shown here come from an adult with an advanced solid tumor such as melanoma, head and neck, liver or kidney cancer.

This chain uses TRBV6-5 with TRBJ2-7, with D maybe TRBD1 (6 bases). Germline CDR1 and CDR2: MNHEY and SVGAGI. This CDR3 has 14 residues. Trimming shortened V by 4 bases and J by 1 base, and 11 bases separated the two germline ends. The CDR3 loop is CASSFRDTSYEQYF. In DNA, the CDR3 is TGTGCCAGCAGTTTCCGGGACACTTCCTACGAGCAGTACTTC.

This rearrangement joins TRBV19 to TRBJ1-1; D possibly corresponds to TRBD1 (6 bases). CDR3 size: 17 residues. V dropped 4 bases and J dropped 4 bases, with 22 bases sitting between them. Germline lookup yields CDR1 LNHDA and CDR2 SQIVND (reference sequence). The chain's CDR3 is CASSNIRGRGRITEAFF. The CDR3 region has the DNA TGTGCCAGTAGTAACATCAGGGGTAGGGGTCGTATCACTGAAGCTTTCTTT. The full variable domain, with the rest looked up from reference TRBV19 and TRBJ1-1, is DGGITQSPKYLFRKEGQNVTLSCEQNLNHDAMYWYRQDPGQGLRLIYYSQIVNDFQKGDIAEGYSVSREKKESFPLTVTSAQKNPTAFYLCASSNIRGRGRITEAFFGQGTRLTVV.

This chain links TRBV5-1 with TRBJ1-4, with D hard to call. V gave up 3 bases and J gave up 2 bases, with 8 bases separating them. Germline CDR1 SGHRS, CDR2 YFSETQ. CDR3 length: 14 residues. For the CDR3, the DNA is TGCGCCAGCAGCTCGAGGACCACTAATGAAAAACTGTTTTTT. Protein sequence: CASSSRTTNEKLFF.

The V and J genes are TRBV7-8 and TRBJ2-7; TRBD1 aligns across 11 bases. V trimming: 5 bases; J trimming: 3 bases; junction bases outside the gene matches: 6. The CDR3 totals 15 residues. Germline assignment: CDR1 SGHVS and CDR2 FQNEAQ. This CDR3 reads CASSAVDRGRYEQYF. CDR3 coding DNA: TGTGCCAGCAGCGCAGTGGACAGGGGGCGCTACGAGCAGTACTTC.

This clone was counted a single time. At one end the junction does not follow the germline gene, possibly because of a read error. V gene TRBV2 combines with J gene TRBJ1-2; D gene uncertain. Per the germline V gene, CDR1 is SNHLY and CDR2 is FYNNEI. The CDR3 has 14 amino acids. The DNA for the CDR3 is TGTGCCAGCAGTGCGCGTACGGGGATTAATGGCTGCACCTTC. It yields the protein CASSARTGINGCTF. Complete variable domain (other parts from reference TRBV2 and TRBJ1-2): EPEVTQTPSHQVTQMGQEVILRCVPISNHLYFYWYRQILGQKVEFLVSFYNNEISEKSEIFDDQFSVERPDGSNFTLKIRSTKLEDSAMYFCASSARTGINGCTFGSGTRLTVV.

The rearrangement uses TRBV6-1 and TRBJ2-7, with D uncertain. Per germline, CDR1 MNHNS and CDR2 SASEGT. V gave up 6 bases and J gave up 4 bases, with 13 bases separating them. The CDR3 spans 13 residues. This CDR3 is CASRTQQKYEQYF. In DNA, the CDR3 is TGTGCCAGCAGGACCCAACAAAAGTACGAGCAGTACTTC.

J is TRBJ2-2 and V is TRBV27; no definite D call. The CDR3 has 14 amino acids. V lost 6 bases, J lost 2 bases, and 10 bases lay in between. From germline, CDR1 is MNHEY and CDR2 SMNVEV (reference sequence). CDR3 region: CASRAAHNTGELFF. For the CDR3, the DNA is TGTGCCAGCAGGGCAGCTCATAACACCGGGGAGCTGTTTTTT.

This clone was detected only a few times. This CDR3 reads CASSPLRGRTDTQYF. The CDR3 region has the DNA TGTGCCAGCAGCCCATTACGGGGCAGAACAGATACGCAGTATTTT. The chain is built from TRBV11-2 and TRBJ2-3; D possibly uses TRBD1 or TRBD2 (5 bases each). CDR1 is SGHAT, CDR2 FQNNGV, per germline. The V end was cut by 5 bases, the J end by 3 bases, with 15 bases between. There are 15 residues in the CDR3. The entire variable domain, with the rest obtained from reference TRBV11-2 and TRBJ2-3, is as follows: EAGVAQSPRYKIIEKRQSVAFWCNPISGHATLYWYQQILGQGPKLLIQFQNNGVVDDSQLPKDRFSAERLKGVDSTLKIQPAKLEDSAVYLCASSPLRGRTDTQYFGPGTRLTVL.

The rearrangement links TRBV11-1 to TRBJ2-2; 9 nucleotides agree with TRBD1. There are 15 residues in the CDR3. V was clipped by 3 bases and J by 3 bases; unmatched bases: 2. CDR1 SGHAT and CDR2 FQDESV come from the germline V gene (reference sequence). The CDR3 coding sequence is TGTGCCAGCAGCTTTGGGGACAGGGACACCGGGGAGCTGTTTTTT. It encodes CASSFGDRDTGELFF.

This clone was seen only a few times. The chain recombines TRBV7-3 with TRBJ2-1; 9 nucleotides line up with TRBD1. This CDR3 is built from 15 residues. The junction had 10 bases not matched to a gene; V was cut back by 5 bases and J by 8 bases. The V gene's germline CDR1 is SGHTA and CDR2 FQGTGA. CDR3 DNA sequence: TGTGCCAGCAGCCCCCCCGGGACAGGGATCGATGAGCAGTTCTTC. It translates to CASSPPGTGIDEQFF.

This clone showed up just once. The rearrangement joins TRBV7-2 to TRBJ2-7; D is possibly TRBD1 or TRBD2 (5 bases each). V dropped 5 bases and J dropped 3 bases, with 14 bases sitting between them. This CDR3 comprises 14 residues. Germline V gives CDR1 SGHTA, CDR2 FQGNSA. The CDR3, as DNA: TGTGCCAGCAGCCCGAGGGACCCCTTCTACGAGCAGTACTTC. Its translation: CASSPRDPFYEQYF. Drawing the rest from reference TRBV7-2 and TRBJ2-7, the complete variable domain is GAGVSQSPSNKVTEKGKDVELRCDPISGHTALYWYRQSLGQGLEFLIYFQGNSAPDKSGLPSDRFSAERTGGSVSTLTIQRTQQEDSAVYLCASSPRDPFYEQYFGPGTRLTVT.

CDR3 bases: TGTGCCAGCAGGGAGGGGTACACCGGGGAGCTGTTTTTT. This encodes CASREGYTGELFF. This chain connects TRBV2 to TRBJ2-2, with D maybe TRBD2 (6 bases). Germline lookup yields CDR1 SNHLY and CDR2 FYNNEI. The V end lost 6 bases, the J end lost 3 bases, and 8 bases lay between the germline ends. The CDR3 spans 13 residues.

The V call is TRBV5-5, the J call TRBJ2-1; 9 bases fit TRBD2. V lost 0 bases, J lost 4 bases, and 2 bases stayed unmatched. Germline V gene lookup returns CDR1 SGHKS and CDR2 YYEKEE (reference sequence). This CDR3 spans 15 amino acids. CDR3 in amino acids: CASSLGSGGYNEQFF. The CDR3 nucleotides read TGTGCCAGCAGCTTGGGTAGCGGGGGTTACAATGAGCAGTTCTTC.

This clone was recorded a few times. This chain connects TRBV19 to TRBJ1-6; TRBD1 matches at 7 bases. CDR3 length: 16 residues. The V and J ends lost 9 bases and 0 bases, in that order; junction bases with no gene match: 8. CDR1 is LNHDA and CDR2 is SQIVND in the germline V gene (reference sequence). For the CDR3, the DNA is TGTGCCAGCAGGACAGGCGCGAGCTCCTATAATTCACCCCTCCACTTT. This gives the protein CASRTGASSYNSPLHF.

The genes are TRBV6-5 and TRBJ1-5, with TRBD1 as a possible D gene (5 bases). V was cut by 4 bases and J by 7 bases, with 14 bases left in between. This CDR3 region has 14 residues. Germline V gives CDR1 MNHEY, CDR2 SVGAGI. The CDR3 region has the DNA TGTGCCAGCAGTTCGTACAGGTCAGGGCAGCCCCAGCATTTT. Translating it yields CASSSYRSGQPQHF.